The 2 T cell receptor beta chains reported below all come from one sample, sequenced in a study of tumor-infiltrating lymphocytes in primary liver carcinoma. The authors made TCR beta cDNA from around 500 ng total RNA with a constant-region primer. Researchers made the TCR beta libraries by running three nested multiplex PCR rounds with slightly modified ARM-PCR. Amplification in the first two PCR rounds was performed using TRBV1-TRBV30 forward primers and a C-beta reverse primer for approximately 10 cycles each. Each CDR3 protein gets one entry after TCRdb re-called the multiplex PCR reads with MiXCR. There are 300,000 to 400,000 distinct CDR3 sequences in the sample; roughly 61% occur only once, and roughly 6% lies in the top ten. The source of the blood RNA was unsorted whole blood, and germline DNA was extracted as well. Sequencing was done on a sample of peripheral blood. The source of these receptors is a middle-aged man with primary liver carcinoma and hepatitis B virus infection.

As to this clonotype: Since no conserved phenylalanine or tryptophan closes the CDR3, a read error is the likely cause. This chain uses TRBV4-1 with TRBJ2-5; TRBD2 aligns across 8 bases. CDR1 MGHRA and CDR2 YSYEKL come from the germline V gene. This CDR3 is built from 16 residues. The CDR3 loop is CASSQSQLAVQETQYL. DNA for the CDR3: TGTGCCAGCAGCCAAAGTCAACTAGCGGTCCAAGAGACCCAGTACTTG.

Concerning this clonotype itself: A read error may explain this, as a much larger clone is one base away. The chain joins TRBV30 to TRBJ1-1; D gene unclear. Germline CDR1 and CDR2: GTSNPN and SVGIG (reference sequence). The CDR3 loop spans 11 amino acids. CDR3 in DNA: TGTACCTGGGCTAAAAGGGCTGAAGCTTTCTTT. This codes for CTWAKRAEAFF.